This T cell receptor (beta chain) was recovered during a study of cytomegalovirus exposure and HLA in healthy donors. Study at large: Researchers found that just over 80% of almost 400 genotyped donors fell within the Caucasian-associated ancestry cluster.

13 Jbeta primers and 60 Vbeta primers were used for the PCR. Sequencing was performed with immunoSEQ multiplex PCR; in TCRdb, only in-frame clones are kept and a portion is missing. The sample includes about 170,000 clones, about four fifths seen only once; the top ten take 2.4%. This CDR3 has 18 amino acids. CDR1 is SGDLS and CDR2 is YYNGEE in the germline V gene. Between the trimmed V and J ends, which lost 0 bases and 5 bases, there was a span of 22 bases. The source is a male donor in good health and CMV-seronegative. Material for sequencing was PBMCs. The chain employs TRBV9 and TRBJ2-3; possible D gene TRBD1, 6 bases. CDR3 sequence reads: CASSVEDWTDLQGDTQYF. The CDR3 DNA reads TGTGCCAGCAGCGTAGAGGACTGGACAGACCTCCAGGGAGATACGCAGTATTTT.